These 29 T cell receptor beta chains came from one sample sequenced in a study of T cells expressing NK-cell markers. TCRdb re-called the 5' RACE reads; every CDR3 protein appears as one record, without DNA. This table holds about 460,000 distinct CDR3 sequences. The sequenced material came from blood T cells: a sorted CD56 or NKG2C T cell subset, CD4+ or CD8+ T cells, or bulk PBMC T cells (not recorded which). These receptors all stem from a woman in her 50s in good health.

The V and J genes are TRBV25-1 and TRBJ2-2; TCRdb designates TRBD1, a call that cannot be tested without DNA. This CDR3 spans 16 amino acids. The germline V gene encodes CDR1 MGHDK and CDR2 SYGVNS. The CDR3: CASSDGQGRYTGELFF.

The chain carries TRBV6-5 and TRBJ1-3. The CDR3 is 14 residues long. Germline V gene data show CDR1 as MNHEY and CDR2 as SVGAGI. The CDR3: CASSLMTGGNTIYF.

This CDR3 reads CASGQGAGELFF. V usage is TRBV27 and J usage is TRBJ2-2; the D call from TCRdb, TRBD1, cannot be confirmed without DNA. This CDR3 spans 12 amino acids. Germline V gene sequence: CDR1 MNHEY, CDR2 SMNVEV (reference sequence).

This chain uses TRBV30 with TRBJ1-6. The CDR3 runs 12 residues. Germline V CDR1 and CDR2: GTSNPN, SVGIG (reference sequence). The CDR3 is CAWSVGGSPLHF.

V is TRBV6-1 and J is TRBJ1-4. CDR3 size: 18 residues. Germline V gene sequence: CDR1 MNHNS, CDR2 SASEGT. Here the CDR3 reads CASSAIPPALPSGTKLFF.

CDR3: CASSEQVGYTF. The J gene is TRBJ1-2, the V gene TRBV6-1. This CDR3 contains 11 residues. Germline CDR1 is MNHNS and CDR2 is SASEGT.

This rearrangement joins TRBV20-1 to TRBJ2-4; TCRdb picks TRBD1, but there is no DNA to check that call. CDR1 is DFQATT and CDR2 is SNEGSKA in the germline V gene (reference sequence). This CDR3 has 13 residues. The CDR3 sequence: CSASGRGWDIQYF.

The rearrangement links TRBV5-6 to TRBJ2-5; TCRdb's D gene call, TRBD2, goes unchecked for lack of DNA. Germline CDR1 is SGHDT and CDR2 is YYEEEE. The CDR3 covers 14 residues. The CDR3 reads CASSSGWGGETQYF. Complete variable domain (other parts from reference TRBV5-6 and TRBJ2-5): DAGVTQSPTHLIKTRGQQVTLRCSPKSGHDTVSWYQQALGQGPQFIFQYYEEEERQRGNFPDRFSGHQFPNYSSELNVNALLLGDSALYLCASSSGWGGETQYFGPGTRLLVL.

V and J are TRBV10-3 and TRBJ2-1; TCRdb calls TRBD2, which cannot be checked without DNA. The germline CDR1 and CDR2 sequences are ENHRY and SYGVKD. The CDR3 length is 14 residues. CDR3 protein: CAIRERTSGREQFF.

This chain connects TRBV5-5 to TRBJ1-3. The CDR3 sequence is 14 residues long. Germline CDR1 SGHKS, CDR2 YYEKEE (reference sequence). The CDR3 loop reads CASSWWSSGNTIYF.

The chain employs TRBV11-2 and TRBJ2-3; TCRdb lists TRBD1, though no DNA is available to test this call. Germline CDR1 is SGHAT and CDR2 is FQNNGV. The CDR3 consists of 15 residues. The CDR3 spells CASSRGQGGEGTQYF.

This chain joins TRBV9 and TRBJ2-2; TCRdb outputs TRBD1, but without DNA this stays unchecked. The CDR3 contains 15 residues. Germline CDR1 is SGDLS and CDR2 is YYNGEE. The CDR3 sequence: CASSVVGGGTGELFF.

This rearrangement joins TRBV6-5 to TRBJ2-5; with no DNA, the TCRdb D assignment of TRBD2 cannot be verified. This CDR3 region has 12 residues. Germline assignment: CDR1 MNHEY and CDR2 SVGAGI. CDR3 protein: CASSQLGGTQYF.

The genes are TRBV13 and TRBJ2-3; TCRdb's D gene call, TRBD2, goes unchecked for lack of DNA. Germline V gene data show CDR1 as PRHDT and CDR2 as FYEKMQ (reference sequence). The CDR3 length is 16 residues. The CDR3 spells CASSSPGLAGGDTQYF.

The chain links TRBV7-6 to TRBJ2-5; TCRdb selects TRBD1, and the lack of DNA leaves this call unchecked. This CDR3 contains 17 residues. Germline CDR1 reads SGHVS; CDR2 reads FNYEAQ. CDR3 residues: CASSTTLGQGGQETQYF.

The chain has TRBV3-1 and TRBJ2-3; the D call of TRBD1 rests on TCRdb alone, since no DNA is present to check it. Germline lookup yields CDR1 LGHDT and CDR2 YNNKEL (reference sequence). This CDR3 is built from 15 residues. CDR3: CASSQVQGPTDTQYF.

This rearrangement joins TRBV20-1 to TRBJ2-1; no DNA is available, so the TRBD2 call from TCRdb remains unchecked. This CDR3 has 18 residues. Germline V gene sequence: CDR1 DFQATT, CDR2 SNEGSKA (reference sequence). The CDR3 protein is CSARGGLAGGLSYNEQFF.

The rearrangement uses TRBV6-2 or TRBV6-3 and TRBJ2-5. Per germline, CDR1 MNHEY and CDR2 SVGEGT. The CDR3 length is 15 residues. The CDR3 sequence: CASRRTVGFGGTQYF.

V usage is TRBV14 and J usage is TRBJ2-1; TCRdb's D call, TRBD2, is unchecked because there is no DNA. The CDR3 is 14 residues long. The V gene's germline CDR1 is SGHDN and CDR2 FVKESK. The CDR3 is CASSQVRRDSEQFF.

The chain couples TRBV2 to TRBJ2-1; TCRdb designates TRBD2, a call that cannot be tested without DNA. The CDR3 sequence is 16 residues long. Germline CDR1 is SNHLY and CDR2 is FYNNEI. The CDR3 sequence is CASSADSGRGANEQFF.

The chain carries TRBV10-3 and TRBJ1-1. The CDR3 length is 13 residues. Germline V gene sequence: CDR1 ENHRY, CDR2 SYGVKD. This CDR3 is CAIRWQMNTEAFF.

This chain connects TRBV10-3 to TRBJ2-2; TCRdb's D call of TRBD2 is untestable without DNA. The germline V gene has CDR1 ENHRY and CDR2 SYGVKD. The CDR3 is made up of 19 amino acids. The CDR3 reads CAISETGTSGTANTGELFF.

The chain employs TRBV10-3 and TRBJ2-1; without DNA, the TCRdb call of TRBD2 cannot be checked. This CDR3 has 15 amino acids. Germline V gene data show CDR1 as ENHRY and CDR2 as SYGVKD. The CDR3 region is CAITGTSGSSDEQFF.

The V call is TRBV2, the J call TRBJ2-1. There are 13 residues in the CDR3. CDR1 is SNHLY, CDR2 FYNNEI, per germline. The CDR3 here is CASLSEASSEQFF.

The rearrangement links TRBV6-2 or TRBV6-3 to TRBJ2-1; TCRdb picks TRBD1, but there is no DNA to check that call. The CDR3 has 15 residues. CDR1 MNHEY and CDR2 SVGEGT come from the germline V gene. This chain's CDR3 is CASSPPTGGYNEQFF.

The chain carries TRBV12-3 or TRBV12-4 and TRBJ2-7. This CDR3 has 15 residues. The CDR3 here is CASSTLLRESHEQYF.

The chain carries TRBV10-3 and TRBJ2-7. The germline V gene encodes CDR1 ENHRY and CDR2 SYGVKD. The CDR3 sequence is 15 residues long. The CDR3 region is CAISDKSGGSYEQYF.

V gene TRBV5-5 combines with J gene TRBJ2-5. Germline-derived CDR1 and CDR2 are SGHKS and YYEKEE (reference sequence). CDR3 length equals 11 residues. The CDR3 protein is CASRSSETQYF.

This rearrangement joins TRBV9 to TRBJ2-2; lacking DNA, the TRBD2 call made by TCRdb goes unchecked. Germline V gene data show CDR1 as SGDLS and CDR2 as YYNGEE. The CDR3 length is 15 residues. This chain's CDR3 is CASSGTGEGTGELFF. Filled out from reference TRBV9 and TRBJ2-2, the complete variable domain reads DSGVTQTPKHLITATGQRVTLRCSPRSGDLSVYWYQQSLDQGLQFLIQYYNGEERAKGNILERFSAQQFPDLHSELNLSSLELGDSALYFCASSGTGEGTGELFFGEGSRLTVL.